The entry that follows covers one T cell receptor beta chain sequence. This entry belongs to a study of blood T cells in healthy people across ages. A sample-barcoded 5' primer and a J-beta primer mix were used in a second PCR of about 7 to 11 cycles. TCRdb called the 5' RACE reads again in MiXCR, with one record for every CDR3 protein. The data hold nearly 800,000 distinct CDR3 sequences, with more than 20% observed a single time. The sample, around 10 milliliters of peripheral blood, was drawn from each donor. The authors extracted at least 6 micrograms of total RNA per sample. The sample was also linked to a second study, of T cells of mothers and their children.

The specimen sequenced was blood. The source is a boy younger than 18 in good health.

CDR3 coding DNA: TGTGCCTGGAGCGGGGCGGGGGGCTGGCAGTTCTTC. Protein: CAWSGAGGWQFF. The chain joins TRBV30 to TRBJ2-5, with 8 nucleotides matching TRBD2. The assigned J gene may be wrong: the sequence end matches TRBJ2-1 better. The CDR3 runs to 12 residues. The germline V gene has CDR1 GTSNPN and CDR2 SVGIG (reference sequence).